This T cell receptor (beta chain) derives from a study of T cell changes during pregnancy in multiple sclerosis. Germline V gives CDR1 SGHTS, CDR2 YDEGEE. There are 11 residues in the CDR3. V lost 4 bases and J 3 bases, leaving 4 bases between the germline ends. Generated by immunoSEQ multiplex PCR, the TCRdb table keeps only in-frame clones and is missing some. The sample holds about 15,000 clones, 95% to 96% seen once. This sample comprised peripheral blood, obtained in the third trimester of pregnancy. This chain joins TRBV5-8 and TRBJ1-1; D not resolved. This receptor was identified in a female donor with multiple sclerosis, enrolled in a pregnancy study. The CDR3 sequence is CASSQYTEAFF. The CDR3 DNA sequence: TGTGCCAGCAGCCAATACACTGAAGCTTTCTTT.